These T cell receptor beta chains were read from a single sample in a study of T cells in localized non-small cell lung cancer. Method: immunoSEQ multiplex PCR; TCRdb's copy keeps in-frame clones and lacks some. The sample has about 23,000 clones; 85% to 90% are singletons. The specimen was peripheral blood, collected before any cancer treatment. The origin of the receptors is a male donor at least 60 years old with stage I lung adenocarcinoma. CDR3s include the opening cysteine and the closing phenylalanine or tryptophan.

j_call v_call cdr3_aa
TRBJ2-7 TRBV7-2 CASSFNLQEPYEQYF
TRBJ1-5 TRBV7-9 CASSFGNQPQHF
TRBJ1-1 TRBV19 CASSIGQGVNTEAFF
TRBJ1-5 TRBV6-5 CASSYSGGGNQPQHF
TRBJ2-7 TRBV28 CASGGPYVGEQYF
TRBJ1-5 TRBV6-1 CASSEASGNGQPQHF
TRBJ1-5 TRBV6-1 CASSEALPTGGRGNQPQHF
TRBJ2-7 TRBV30 CAWAVSGRLRGEQYF
TRBJ2-2 TRBV5-6 CASSLMGIGELLF
TRBJ2-3 TRBV5-1 CASSTGTGVVRKDTQYF
TRBJ2-7 TRBV29-1 CSVWTGGEQYF
TRBJ2-3 TRBV5-4 CASSSSGGDTQYF
TRBJ2-1 TRBV6-7 CARRTEAGRLYEQFF
TRBJ1-1 TRBV5-1 CASSSLGGLNTEAFF
TRBJ2-1 TRBV30 CAWSPGLGVQFF
TRBJ1-1 TRBV9 CASSGPGQGTEAFF
TRBJ1-2 TRBV27 CASSFRGRGDGGYTF
TRBJ1-1 TRBV7-2 CASSLYRSNTEAFF
TRBJ2-1 TRBV19 CASSIVVDVSYNEQFF
TRBJ2-2 TRBV10-2 CASSESIVGRTGELFF
TRBJ1-4 TRBV5-5 CASSLEGANEKLFF
TRBJ1-1 TRBV25-1 CASSGYRGTEAFF
TRBJ2-5 TRBV11-2 CASSSSGRKETQYF
TRBJ2-3 TRBV7-8 CASSPVMAGVTDTQYF
TRBJ1-4 TRBV6-5 CASSAGLSNYEKLFF
TRBJ2-6 TRBV28 CASQDAANVLTF
TRBJ2-5 TRBV7-2 CASSLRGRETQYF
TRBJ1-2 TRBV7-9 CASSLIANYGYTF
TRBJ2-3 TRBV29-1 CSVATGAAADTQYF